This T cell receptor (beta chain) was obtained from a study of blood T cell repertoires in COVID-19. Study overall: Whether acute or convalescent, the COVID-19 samples came from the United States, Italy and Spain. From T cells, B-cell-depleted T cells, or PBMCs came the material, which was cDNA or gDNA.

The V gene lost 0 bases and the J gene lost 0 bases, with 11 bases spanning the gap. The CDR3 is 16 residues long. CDR1 and CDR2 (germline): MNHEY, SVGAGI. Per the original data handling: Using reference gene primer amplification, nucleated cell counts were estimated. Only in-frame clones appear in the TCRdb table, and some are missing; sequencing was by immunoSEQ multiplex PCR. V, J and clone size are taken as reported in that table, and D and trimming were inferred from the DNA itself. Of 80,000 to 100,000 clones detected, around 86% appear once; the ten largest clones hold 10% to 13%. The TCR was taken from a man over 45 with acute or convalescent COVID-19. The specimen sequenced was peripheral blood. The rearrangement uses TRBV6-5 and TRBJ1-1; D is unresolved. The CDR3 DNA reads TGTGCCAGCAGTTACTCGATTGGGAGAATGAACACTGAAGCTTTCTTT. Encoded protein: CASSYSIGRMNTEAFF.